These 27 T cell receptor beta chains came from one sample sequenced in a study of blood T cell repertoires in COVID-19. Sequencing was performed with immunoSEQ multiplex PCR; in TCRdb, only in-frame clones are kept and a portion is missing. The sample has hundreds of thousands of clones; 85% to 90% are singletons. The sample consisted of PBMCs or T cells enriched from blood (not recorded which). The receptors derive from a man aged 40-55 years who had recovered from COVID-19.

The chain joins TRBV7-9 to TRBJ2-6; TRBD1 matches at 9 bases. J gave up 0 bases and V 5 bases, and 8 bases lay outside the gene matches. The CDR3 loop spans 18 amino acids. Per germline, CDR1 SEHNR and CDR2 FQNEAQ (reference sequence). The CDR3 is CASSPRTGESSGANVLTF. CDR3 in DNA: TGTGCCAGCAGCCCTAGGACAGGGGAAAGCTCTGGGGCCAACGTCCTGACTTTC. The variable domain in full, completed from reference TRBV7-9 and TRBJ2-6, reads DTGVSQNPRHKITKRGQNVTFRCDPISEHNRLYWYRQTLGQGPEFLTYFQNEAQLEKSRLLSDRFSAERPKGSFSTLEIQRTEQGDSAMYLCASSPRTGESSGANVLTFGAGSRLTVL.

The rearrangement links TRBV11-2 to TRBJ2-7, with 7 bases matching TRBD1. The CDR3 loop spans 16 amino acids. Germline V gives CDR1 SGHAT, CDR2 FQNNGV. Trimming cost V 7 bases and J 3 bases; bases outside gene matches: 15. DNA for the CDR3: TGTGCCAGCACCAACCAAATCGGGGACAGCTACTACGAGCAGTACTTC. Amino acid sequence: CASTNQIGDSYYEQYF. Using reference TRBV11-2 and TRBJ2-7 for the parts outside the CDR3, the full variable domain is EAGVAQSPRYKIIEKRQSVAFWCNPISGHATLYWYQQILGQGPKLLIQFQNNGVVDDSQLPKDRFSAERLKGVDSTLKIQPAKLEDSAVYLCASTNQIGDSYYEQYFGPGTRLTVT.

In its sample, this clone was seen many times. The chain has TRBV7-8 and TRBJ1-2, with D hard to call. Trimming removed 6 bases from V and 4 bases from J, with 12 bases in between. The CDR3 has 13 amino acids. Germline assignment: CDR1 SGHVS and CDR2 FQNEAQ. CDR3 residues: CASSRLGSYGYTF. For the CDR3, the DNA is TGTGCCAGCAGTCGTCTGGGGAGCTATGGCTACACCTTC.

In this sample, this clone turned up once. The V gene is TRBV5-1, the J gene TRBJ2-3, with TRBD2 identical over 11 bases. Germline assignment: CDR1 SGHRS and CDR2 YFSETQ. With 4 bases clipped from V and 2 bases from J, the junction kept 6 bases outside the gene matches. CDR3 length: 16 amino acids. The CDR3 DNA follows: TGCGCCAGCAGCCCGGCGGGACTAGCGGCCACAGATACGCAGTATTTT. As protein: CASSPAGLAATDTQYF.

V is TRBV7-8 and J is TRBJ2-3; TRBD2 agrees at 13 bases. With 5 bases clipped from V and 5 bases from J, the junction kept 16 bases outside the gene matches. The germline V gene has CDR1 SGHVS and CDR2 FQNEAQ. The CDR3 consists of 19 residues. In DNA, the CDR3 is TGTGCCAGCAGCCATTTACGACTAGCGGGAGGCACAGGCGGAGATACGCAGTATTTT. This translates into CASSHLRLAGGTGGDTQYF.

This clone appeared a single time. This chain uses TRBV27 with TRBJ1-2; TRBD1 matches at 7 bases. V trimming: 5 bases; J trimming: 0 bases; junction bases outside the gene matches: 15. CDR1 MNHEY and CDR2 SMNVEV come from the germline V gene (reference sequence). The CDR3 is made up of 18 amino acids. The DNA for the CDR3 is TGTGCCAGCAGTCCAAATCCCCGCACAGGGGAAACTAACTATGGCTACACCTTC. Translation: CASSPNPRTGETNYGYTF.

The J gene is TRBJ2-7, the V gene TRBV28; the match to TRBD1 covers 7 bases. The ends lost 3 bases at V and 7 bases at J; junction bases unmatched: 9. The CDR3 has 14 amino acids. Germline CDR1 reads MDHEN; CDR2 reads SYDVKM. The CDR3: CASSFGQGVKEQYF. CDR3 nucleotides: TGTGCCAGCAGTTTCGGTCAGGGGGTGAAGGAGCAGTACTTC.

This clone was counted a single time. The genes are TRBV9 and TRBJ1-1; no clear D gene. Germline values: CDR1 SGDLS, CDR2 YYNGEE. V dropped 0 bases and J dropped 0 bases, with 12 bases sitting between them. The CDR3 length is 16 residues. The CDR3 DNA follows: TGTGCCAGCAGCGTAGCTACGGGTGAGATGAACACTGAAGCTTTCTTT. This translates into CASSVATGEMNTEAFF.

The rearrangement joins TRBV19 to TRBJ2-2; TRBD2 is a possible D gene (5 bases). Trimming shortened V by 3 bases and J by 1 base, and 6 bases separated the two germline ends. This CDR3 region has 14 residues. CDR1 LNHDA and CDR2 SQIVND come from the germline V gene (reference sequence). The CDR3 DNA is TGTGCCAGTAGTATCCGGGGGAACACCGGGGAGCTGTTTTTT. It yields the protein CASSIRGNTGELFF.

The chain joins TRBV12-5 to TRBJ1-5, with TRBD1 matching over 9 bases. Germline V CDR1 and CDR2: LGHNT, FRNRAP. The CDR3 totals 19 residues. V shed 5 bases, J shed 0 bases, and the junction held 14 bases outside the gene matches. The CDR3 bases are TGTGCTAGTGGTCTACTGGGGGCCGGGACAGGGAATAGCAATCAGCCCCAGCATTTT. Amino acids: CASGLLGAGTGNSNQPQHF.

The chain recombines TRBV7-9 with TRBJ1-5, with TRBD1 as a possible D gene (6 bases). The germline V gene encodes CDR1 SEHNR and CDR2 FQNEAQ (reference sequence). This CDR3 region has 15 residues. Trimming took off 5 bases at V and 5 bases at J, with 16 bases between the two ends. CDR3: CASSKDRTLDQPQHF. The CDR3 nucleotides are TGTGCCAGCAGCAAAGACAGGACATTAGATCAGCCCCAGCATTTT.

The chain has TRBV18 and TRBJ1-1; D not resolved. The CDR3 contains 13 residues. Germline CDR1 and CDR2: KGHSH and LQKENI. Trimming pared 5 bases from V and 3 bases from J, leaving 10 bases between. CDR3 residues: CASSRTRDTEAFF. The CDR3 DNA is TGTGCCAGCTCAAGAACCCGGGACACTGAAGCTTTCTTT.

The CDR3 region has the DNA TGTGCCAGCAGAAAGGACAGCTCATACATGAACACTGAAGCTTTCTTT. Translating gives CASRKDSSYMNTEAFF. The gene calls are TRBV19 and TRBJ1-1; weak D call: TRBD1 (6 bases). In germline, CDR1 is LNHDA, CDR2 SQIVND (reference sequence). The CDR3 sequence is 16 residues long. Trimming shortened V by 9 bases and J by 0 bases, and 20 bases separated the two germline ends. The full variable domain, with the rest looked up from reference TRBV19 and TRBJ1-1, is DGGITQSPKYLFRKEGQNVTLSCEQNLNHDAMYWYRQDPGQGLRLIYYSQIVNDFQKGDIAEGYSVSREKKESFPLTVTSAQKNPTAFYLCASRKDSSYMNTEAFFGQGTRLTVV.

The chain combines TRBV20-1 with TRBJ2-1; D remains ambiguous. Trimming removed 3 bases from V and 5 bases from J, with 8 bases in between. Germline CDR1 is DFQATT and CDR2 is SNEGSKA (reference sequence). The CDR3 has 12 amino acids. In DNA, the CDR3 is TGCAGTGCTAGTTTCAAGCACAATGAGCAGTTCTTC. Translation: CSASFKHNEQFF.

This chain connects TRBV10-3 to TRBJ1-1; 9 bases agree with TRBD1. This CDR3 contains 15 residues. Germline V gene data show CDR1 as ENHRY and CDR2 as SYGVKD. V dropped 2 bases and J dropped 7; count of bases not matched to a gene: 8. Written as DNA, the CDR3 is TGTGCCATCAGTGAGGGACAGGGGCTCTCTATTGAAGCTTTCTTT. This codes for CAISEGQGLSIEAFF.

The chain is built from TRBV18 and TRBJ1-4, with TRBD1 as a possible D gene (6 bases). There are 14 residues in the CDR3. Trimming stripped 4 bases from V and 5 bases from J, with 11 bases between. In germline, CDR1 is KGHSH, CDR2 LQKENI. CDR3 nucleotide sequence: TGTGCCAGCTCACTACAGGGTATGAATGAAAAACTGTTTTTT. Translated, it gives CASSLQGMNEKLFF. Filled out from reference TRBV18 and TRBJ1-4, the complete variable domain reads NAGVMQNPRHLVRRRGQEARLRCSPMKGHSHVYWYRQLPEEGLKFMVYLQKENIIDESGMPKERFSAEFPKEGPSILRIQQVVRGDSAAYFCASSLQGMNEKLFFGSGTQLSVL.

The chain couples TRBV6-2 or TRBV6-3 to TRBJ1-5; a possible D gene is TRBD1 (5 bases). V was trimmed by 6 bases and J by 3 bases, leaving 12 bases between them. CDR1 and CDR2 from the germline V gene are MNHEY and SVGEGT. The CDR3 spans 14 residues. CDR3 in DNA: TGTGCCAGCAGCCCGGGGCTCGACAATCAGCCCCAGCATTTT. Amino acids: CASSPGLDNQPQHF.

The chain is built from TRBV18 and TRBJ2-7; TRBD1 aligns across 7 bases. Germline V gene sequence: CDR1 KGHSH, CDR2 LQKENI. The CDR3 runs 14 residues. V lost 8 bases to trimming and J lost 2 bases; unmatched junction nucleotides: 9. The CDR3 here is CASPRDSLAYEQYF. The CDR3 DNA reads TGTGCCAGCCCCCGGGACAGTTTAGCCTACGAGCAGTACTTC.

Comment on this clone: The junction shows a germline mismatch at one end, possibly a read error. The chain uses TRBV7-9 and TRBJ1-2; the D gene is possibly TRBD1 (6 bases). The germline CDR1 and CDR2 sequences are SEHNR and FQNEAQ (reference sequence). CDR3 length: 13 residues. CDR3 bases: TGTGCCACCCAGGGGAATGGCCAGGCTGGCCACACCTTC. It yields the protein CATQGNGQAGHTF. Filled out from reference TRBV7-9 and TRBJ1-2, the complete variable domain reads DTGVSQNPRHKITKRGQNVTFRCDPISEHNRLYWYRQTLGQGPEFLTYFQNEAQLEKSRLLSDRFSAERPKGSFSTLEIQRTEQGDSAMYLCATQGNGQAGHTFGSGTRLTVV.

V is TRBV6-1 and J is TRBJ2-2, with D hard to call. Germline V gene lookup returns CDR1 MNHNS and CDR2 SASEGT. There are 15 residues in the CDR3. The V end lost 2 bases, the J end lost 4 bases, and 11 bases lay between the germline ends. CDR3 in amino acids: CASSESSPFTGELFF. For the CDR3, the DNA is TGTGCCAGCAGTGAATCTAGTCCCTTCACCGGGGAGCTGTTTTTT.

This clone was counted a single time. The CDR3 DNA follows: TGTGCCAGCTCACCAGAAGCCGGCGGGAGTCAGCCCCAGCATTTT. Encoded protein: CASSPEAGGSQPQHF. The J gene is TRBJ1-5, the V gene TRBV18; D uncertain. The germline V gene encodes CDR1 KGHSH and CDR2 LQKENI. The CDR3 covers 15 residues. V gave up 2 bases and J gave up 6 bases, with 14 bases separating them.

V gene TRBV28 combines with J gene TRBJ2-1; a possible D gene is TRBD1 (6 bases). V was clipped by 3 bases and J by 6 bases, with 12 bases between them. Germline CDR1 MDHEN, CDR2 SYDVKM. CDR3 length: 14 residues. CDR3 region: CASSFTGPSNEQFF. The CDR3 nucleotides read TGTGCCAGCAGTTTTACAGGGCCCAGCAATGAGCAGTTCTTC.

This chain joins TRBV11-3 and TRBJ2-2; D is ambiguous. This CDR3 has 14 residues. In germline, CDR1 is SGHNT, CDR2 YENEEA. The germline V and J ends were trimmed by 5 bases and 5 bases, with 12 bases remaining between them. CDR3 DNA sequence: TGTGCCAGCAGCGCCGCCCGGTGGACCGGGGAGCTGTTTTTT. Residues: CASSAARWTGELFF. Supplemented by reference TRBV11-3 and TRBJ2-2, the full variable domain reads EAGVVQSPRYKIIEKKQPVAFWCNPISGHNTLYWYLQNLGQGPELLIRYENEEAVDDSQLPKDRFSAERLKGVDSTLKIQPAELGDSAVYLCASSAARWTGELFFGEGSRLTVL.

The CDR3 region has the DNA TGTGCCAGCAGCTTTTACACAGGGGGCACAGATACGCAGTATTTT. Its translation is CASSFYTGGTDTQYF. The chain links TRBV7-3 to TRBJ2-3; TRBD1 matches at 7 bases. With V trimmed by 3 bases and J by 1 base, 4 bases remained unmatched. Germline V gives CDR1 SGHTA, CDR2 FQGTGA. CDR3 size: 15 residues.

This clone came up once. The chain couples TRBV9 to TRBJ2-7; D is perhaps TRBD1 (7 bases). Trimming shortened V by 3 bases and J by 6 bases, and 19 bases separated the two germline ends. CDR3 length: 15 residues. CDR1 and CDR2 (germline): SGDLS, YYNGEE. In DNA form, the CDR3 reads TGTGCCAGCAGCGGTACAGGGGACTTGGGTACCGAGCAGTACTTC. Protein sequence: CASSGTGDLGTEQYF. The complete variable domain, with remaining parts taken from reference TRBV9 and TRBJ2-7, reads DSGVTQTPKHLITATGQRVTLRCSPRSGDLSVYWYQQSLDQGLQFLIQYYNGEERAKGNILERFSAQQFPDLHSELNLSSLELGDSALYFCASSGTGDLGTEQYFGPGTRLTVT.

The CDR3 region is CASSLKGTEAFF. The CDR3 DNA is TGTGCCAGCAGCTTAAAGGGGACTGAAGCTTTCTTT. J is TRBJ1-1 and V is TRBV11-2; possible D gene TRBD1, 5 bases. Trimming took off 2 bases at V and 5 bases at J, with 6 bases between the two ends. CDR3 length equals 12 residues. Germline loops: CDR1 SGHAT, CDR2 FQNNGV.

The V gene is TRBV5-1, the J gene TRBJ2-1, with 9 bases identical to TRBD2. The germline CDR1 and CDR2 sequences are SGHRS and YFSETQ. The J segment lost 10 bases and the V segment lost 5 bases, leaving 13 bases of the junction unmatched. The CDR3 runs 15 residues. In nucleotides, the CDR3 is TGCGCCAGCAGACGTGATAGCGGGAGCTATGAGGAGCAGTTCTTC. This sequence encodes CASRRDSGSYEEQFF.